A single sample is the source of the 27 T cell receptor beta chains below, sequenced in a study of PD-1 blockade in classical Hodgkin lymphoma. Clones were sequenced by immunoSEQ multiplex PCR, and TCRdb holds only the in-frame ones, with some missing. The data hold some 25,000 clones, with approximately 80% observed a single time. Relapse after autologous stem cell transplantation occurred in every patient, and brentuximab vedotin exposure varied. The sample was peripheral blood mononuclear cells (PBMCs), taken at baseline. These receptors were taken from a human donor with classical Hodgkin lymphoma.

V is TRBV2 and J is TRBJ2-7; 9 nucleotides agree with TRBD1. CDR1 is SNHLY, CDR2 FYNNEI, per germline. After removal of 10 bases from V and 2 bases from J, the junction contained 12 bases not matched to a gene. The CDR3 length is 15 residues. The CDR3, as DNA: TGTGCCACCAAAATACCGGGACAGGGAACCTACGAGCAGTACTTC. Its protein product is CATKIPGQGTYEQYF.

V and J are TRBV6-5 and TRBJ1-3; no reliable D call. Trimming took 2 bases from V and 10 from J, leaving 6 bases between them. Germline CDR1 and CDR2: MNHEY and SVGAGI. This CDR3 is 11 amino acids long. For the CDR3, the DNA is TGTGCCAGCAGTTACAAGTCAACCATATATTTT. It encodes CASSYKSTIYF.

The chain is built from TRBV29-1 and TRBJ2-1; TRBD1 agrees at 9 bases. Germline V gives CDR1 SQVTM, CDR2 ANQGSEA. V lost 7 bases, J lost 5 bases, and 6 bases stayed unmatched. The CDR3 extends over 13 amino acids. Here the CDR3 reads CSGDRDRDNEQFF. Here the CDR3 DNA reads TGCAGCGGAGACCGGGACAGGGACAATGAGCAGTTCTTC.

The gene calls are TRBV10-1 and TRBJ1-1; a weak D match, TRBD1 (5 bases). Germline V CDR1 and CDR2: WNHNN, SYGVQD (reference sequence). This CDR3 is 13 amino acids long. With 3 bases removed from V and 10 bases from J, the gap between germline ends came to 15 bases. CDR3 residues: CASSDPDGTRAFF. In DNA form, the CDR3 reads TGCGCCAGCAGTGACCCCGACGGGACGCGAGCTTTCTTT.

This clone was counted only a few times. This sequence joins TRBV7-2 and TRBJ2-3; 8 nucleotides align to TRBD2. CDR1 and CDR2 from the germline V gene are SGHTA and FQGNSA. The length of the CDR3 is 16 residues. V lost 5 bases and J lost 0; bases outside the gene matches: 7. The CDR3 here is CASSHRGGGSTDTQYF. CDR3 DNA: TGTGCCAGCAGCCATCGGGGGGGAGGGAGCACAGATACGCAGTATTTT.

The gene calls are TRBV29-1 and TRBJ2-1, with a weak D call TRBD2 (5 bases). The length of the CDR3 is 12 residues. V was trimmed by 1 base and J by 10 bases, leaving 11 bases between them. Germline CDR1 SQVTM, CDR2 ANQGSEA. DNA of the CDR3: TGCAGCGTTGAAGTGAGGAGGCAGGAGCAGTTCTTC. As protein: CSVEVRRQEQFF.

V and J are TRBV10-3 and TRBJ2-7; 9 positions match TRBD1. CDR3 length equals 14 residues. V was clipped by 7 bases and J by 5 bases; unmatched bases: 9. Germline CDR1 and CDR2: ENHRY and SYGVKD. The CDR3 DNA follows: TGTGCCATCAACCCCGGGACAGGGAAGAACGAGCAGTACTTC. Protein: CAINPGTGKNEQYF.

The chain carries TRBV4-1 and TRBJ2-5, with 7 bases that match TRBD1. This CDR3 contains 15 residues. Trimming removed 2 bases from V and 4 bases from J; junction bases left unmatched: 7. From germline, CDR1 is MGHRA and CDR2 YSYEKL. CDR3 nucleotide sequence: TGCGCCAGCAGCCAACCCGACAGGGTGGGAGAGACCCAGTACTTC. It is translated as CASSQPDRVGETQYF.

The chain couples TRBV7-2 to TRBJ2-7, with TRBD1 matching over 8 bases. The CDR3 runs to 15 residues. With 1 base clipped from V and 4 bases from J, the junction kept 6 bases outside the gene matches. Germline V gives CDR1 SGHTA, CDR2 FQGNSA. The CDR3 here is CASSLGAGGWYEQYF. CDR3 in DNA: TGTGCCAGCAGCTTAGGGGCAGGGGGCTGGTACGAGCAGTACTTC.

This clone came up once. This rearrangement joins TRBV30 to TRBJ2-3; D possibly corresponds to TRBD2 (5 bases). Trimming removed 3 bases at V and 2 bases at J, with 15 bases between. The CDR3 sequence is 15 residues long. Looked up from germline, CDR1 is GTSNPN and CDR2 is SVGIG (reference sequence). The CDR3 here is CAWSPRWEHTDTQYF. CDR3 in DNA: TGTGCCTGGAGCCCCCGGTGGGAGCACACAGATACGCAGTATTTT. The complete variable domain, with remaining parts taken from reference TRBV30 and TRBJ2-3, reads SQTIHQWPATLVQPVGSPLSLECTVEGTSNPNLYWYRQAAGRGLQLLFYSVGIGQISSEVPQNLSASRPQDRQFILSSKKLLLSDSGFYLCAWSPRWEHTDTQYFGPGTRLTVL.

The chain uses TRBV7-2 and TRBJ1-6, with D unresolved. The CDR3 spans 14 residues. The V and J ends lost 5 bases and 5 bases respectively, with 10 bases between them. Germline V gene lookup returns CDR1 SGHTA and CDR2 FQGNSA. In nucleotides, the CDR3 is TGTGCCAGCAGCCAGACCGGGGATAATTCACCCCTCCACTTT. It is translated as CASSQTGDNSPLHF.

The chain joins TRBV2 to TRBJ1-3, with D possibly TRBD1 on 6 matching bases. V was clipped by 3 bases and J by 2 bases, with 8 bases between them. The germline CDR1 and CDR2 sequences are SNHLY and FYNNEI. The CDR3 consists of 14 residues. The CDR3 sequence is CASSESGAGNTIYF. CDR3 in DNA: TGTGCCAGCAGTGAGTCAGGGGCTGGAAACACCATATATTTT.

With respect to this clone: Other DNA sequences in the same sample also yield this CDR3. V usage is TRBV5-6 and J usage is TRBJ2-1; maybe TRBD1 (5 bases). Trimming removed 2 bases at V and 5 bases at J, with 5 bases between. Germline CDR1 is SGHDT and CDR2 is YYEEEE. The CDR3 totals 12 residues. The CDR3 loop is CASSLGDNEQFF. The CDR3 DNA reads as TGTGCCAGCAGCTTAGGGGACAATGAGCAGTTCTTC.

About this clone itself: A junction boundary mismatches the germline segment, possibly from a read error. The chain links TRBV11-2 to TRBJ1-2; no clear D gene. CDR1 is SGHAT and CDR2 is FQNNGV in the germline V gene. There are 13 residues in the CDR3. The CDR3 here is CASSLSANSGYTF. The CDR3 bases are TGTGCCAGCAGCTTATCGGCTAACTCTGGCTACACCTTC.

CDR3 in amino acids: CASSVRVLTEAFF. In nucleotides, the CDR3 is TGCGCCAGCAGTGTGAGGGTCTTGACTGAAGCTTTCTTT. The gene calls are TRBV10-1 and TRBJ1-1; D gene unclear. The CDR3 covers 13 residues. The germline V gene encodes CDR1 WNHNN and CDR2 SYGVQD (reference sequence). The germline V and J ends were trimmed by 4 bases and 5 bases, with 11 bases remaining between them.

This clone was seen more than once but under ten times. The J gene is TRBJ1-2, the V gene TRBV10-3; D remains unclear. V shed 4 bases and J shed 4 bases, with 10 bases lying between them. CDR1 and CDR2 (germline): ENHRY, SYGVKD. CDR3 length: 13 residues. The CDR3 is CAISGGSRYGYTF. As DNA, the CDR3 is TGTGCCATCAGTGGAGGATCTCGCTATGGCTACACCTTC.

V and J are TRBV15 and TRBJ2-7, with 9 nucleotides matching TRBD2. The V gene end was trimmed by 0 bases and the J gene end by 1 base; junction bases not matched to a gene: 7. Germline CDR1 is LNHNV and CDR2 is YYDKDF (reference sequence). CDR3 length: 17 amino acids. CDR3 residues: CATSRDFGTSLSYEQYF. The CDR3 coding sequence is TGTGCCACCAGCAGAGATTTTGGGACTAGCCTATCCTACGAGCAGTACTTC.

The DNA for the CDR3 is TGTGCCAGCAGTGAAGCACAGTTGAGCTCCTATAATTCACCCCTCCACTTT. Translation: CASSEAQLSSYNSPLHF. This rearrangement joins TRBV6-1 to TRBJ1-6; D unresolved. The CDR3 contains 17 residues. V was cut by 0 bases and J by 0 bases, with 9 bases left in between. Looked up from germline, CDR1 is MNHNS and CDR2 is SASEGT.

J is TRBJ1-2 and V is TRBV9; D perhaps matches TRBD1 (5 bases). Trimming left V 0 bases short and J 2 bases short, with 20 bases between. Germline CDR1 is SGDLS and CDR2 is YYNGEE. This CDR3 region has 18 residues. This CDR3 reads CASSVDETDRSRNYGYTF. CDR3 bases: TGTGCCAGCAGCGTAGATGAGACAGATCGGTCGCGGAACTATGGCTACACCTTC. Looking up the rest from reference TRBV9 and TRBJ1-2 gives the full variable domain: DSGVTQTPKHLITATGQRVTLRCSPRSGDLSVYWYQQSLDQGLQFLIQYYNGEERAKGNILERFSAQQFPDLHSELNLSSLELGDSALYFCASSVDETDRSRNYGYTFGSGTRLTVV.

The CDR3 nucleotides are TGCAGCGTTTCAGGACGGGTCTACGAGCAGTACTTC. Encoded protein: CSVSGRVYEQYF. The gene calls are TRBV29-1 and TRBJ2-7; D remains ambiguous. CDR3 size: 12 residues. Trimming cost V 5 bases and J 3 bases, with 11 bases left between them. Looked up from germline, CDR1 is SQVTM and CDR2 is ANQGSEA.

This clone is medium-sized by share. This chain connects TRBV29-1 to TRBJ2-7, with a weak D call TRBD2 (6 bases). Trimming removed 3 bases from V and 0 bases from J, with 15 bases in between. From germline, CDR1 is SQVTM and CDR2 ANQGSEA. The CDR3 runs 15 residues. The DNA of the CDR3 is TGCAGCGTTGAGCTAGCGCATATTAACTCCTACGAGCAGTACTTC. Amino acid sequence: CSVELAHINSYEQYF.

The V gene is TRBV5-1, the J gene TRBJ1-3; D call uncertain. Looked up from germline, CDR1 is SGHRS and CDR2 is YFSETQ. This CDR3 has 15 amino acids. V dropped 0 bases and J dropped 0 bases, with 7 bases sitting between them. This CDR3 reads CASSLASSSGNTIYF. CDR3 sequence (DNA): TGCGCCAGCAGCTTGGCTAGCAGCTCTGGAAACACCATATATTTT.

The chain carries TRBV9 and TRBJ2-2; the D gene is possibly TRBD1 (5 bases). CDR3 size: 17 residues. Germline values: CDR1 SGDLS, CDR2 YYNGEE. The V end lost 3 bases, the J end lost 0 bases, and 15 bases lay between the germline ends. The CDR3 reads CASSEPSTAPNTGELFF. DNA of the CDR3: TGTGCCAGCAGCGAACCCTCGACAGCTCCGAACACCGGGGAGCTGTTTTTT. Full variable domain (missing parts from reference TRBV9 and TRBJ2-2): DSGVTQTPKHLITATGQRVTLRCSPRSGDLSVYWYQQSLDQGLQFLIQYYNGEERAKGNILERFSAQQFPDLHSELNLSSLELGDSALYFCASSEPSTAPNTGELFFGEGSRLTVL.

The rearrangement links TRBV11-1 to TRBJ2-7; the D is unclear. From germline, CDR1 is SGHAT and CDR2 FQDESV (reference sequence). Trimming cost V 5 bases and J 9 bases, with 20 bases left between them. The CDR3 is 14 amino acids. CDR3 in DNA: TGTGCCAGCAGCGAGTACAACCCGGCTCCCAGGCAGTACTTC. Encoded protein: CASSEYNPAPRQYF.

The J gene is TRBJ1-6, the V gene TRBV7-9; no firm D call. Germline CDR1 reads SEHNR; CDR2 reads FQNEAQ (reference sequence). The CDR3 consists of 11 residues. V was cut by 4 bases and J by 10 bases, with 5 bases left in between. DNA of the CDR3: TGTGCCAGCAGCTCGGGGTCACCCCTCCACTTT. This sequence encodes CASSSGSPLHF.

The J gene is TRBJ2-2, the V gene TRBV7-9, with D hard to call. V was clipped by 1 base and J by 2 bases, with 8 bases between them. The CDR3 runs 15 residues. CDR1 SEHNR and CDR2 FQNEAQ come from the germline V gene (reference sequence). CDR3 sequence: CASSLGGKNTGELFF. The DNA for the CDR3 is TGTGCCAGCAGCTTAGGCGGTAAAAACACCGGGGAGCTGTTTTTT.

This chain connects TRBV27 to TRBJ2-5; D is uncertain. The CDR3 is made up of 15 amino acids. Trimming pared 3 bases from V and 8 bases from J, leaving 19 bases between. Germline CDR1 is MNHEY and CDR2 is SMNVEV (reference sequence). This chain's CDR3 is CASSFSTTSRKTQYF. The CDR3 DNA sequence: TGTGCCAGCAGTTTCTCCACGACGAGTCGCAAAACCCAGTACTTC.